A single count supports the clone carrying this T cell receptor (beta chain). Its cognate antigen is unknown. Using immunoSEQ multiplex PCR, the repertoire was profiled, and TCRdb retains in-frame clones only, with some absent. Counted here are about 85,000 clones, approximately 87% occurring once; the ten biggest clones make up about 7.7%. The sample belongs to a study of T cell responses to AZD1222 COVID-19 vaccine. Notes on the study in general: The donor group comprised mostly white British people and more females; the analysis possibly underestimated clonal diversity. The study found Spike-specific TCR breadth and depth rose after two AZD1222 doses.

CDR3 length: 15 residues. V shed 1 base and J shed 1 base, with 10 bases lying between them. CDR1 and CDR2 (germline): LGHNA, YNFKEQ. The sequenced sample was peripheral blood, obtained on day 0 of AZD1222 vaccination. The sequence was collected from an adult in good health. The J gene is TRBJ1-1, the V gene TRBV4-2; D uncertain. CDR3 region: CASSQVGGGNTEAFF. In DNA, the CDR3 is TGTGCCAGCAGCCAAGTCGGAGGAGGGAACACTGAAGCTTTCTTT.